One and the same sample provided the 19 T cell receptor beta chains below, sequenced in a study of OX40 agonist ivuxolimab in advanced cancers. Receptor amplification or capture employed the immunoSEQ multiplex PCR assay. TCRdb's version of the immuneACCESS table is confined to in-frame rearrangements and falls short of the full clone set. An unresolved V gene accounts for under half of the shortfall where checked; the remainder is of unknown origin. The sample profile shows approximately 45,000 clones; roughly 87% of them were found once. The ten top clones hold less than 20% of the sample. This specimen consisted of CD4+ or CD8+ T cells sorted from blood, obtained in a trial of the OX40 agonist ivuxolimab. The receptors were gathered from an adult with an advanced solid tumor such as melanoma, head and neck, liver or kidney cancer.

The gene calls are TRBV7-9 and TRBJ1-1; D ambiguous. V was shortened by 3 bases and J by 6 bases, with 11 bases between the two germline ends. The CDR3 has 13 amino acids. Germline CDR1 and CDR2: SEHNR and FQNEAQ (reference sequence). The CDR3 region has the DNA TGTGCCAGCAGCTTTAGTATGAGCGCTGAAGCTTTCTTT. It specifies CASSFSMSAEAFF.

The gene calls are TRBV5-5 and TRBJ1-1, with TRBD1 matching over 10 bases. CDR3 length: 15 residues. Germline lookup yields CDR1 SGHKS and CDR2 YYEKEE (reference sequence). Germline trimming cut 0 bases from V and 5 bases from J; bases unmatched to any gene: 4. In DNA form, the CDR3 reads TGTGCCAGCAGCTTGGGCCTGGGACAGGGGACTGAAGCTTTCTTT. Its protein product is CASSLGLGQGTEAFF.

The V gene is TRBV9, the J gene TRBJ2-4, with a possible D match to TRBD2 (6 bases). V was shortened by 3 bases and J by 5 bases, with 18 bases between the two germline ends. The CDR3 has 16 amino acids. The germline V gene encodes CDR1 SGDLS and CDR2 YYNGEE. CDR3 loop: CASSGRPEGAENIQYF. CDR3 DNA sequence: TGTGCCAGCAGCGGGAGGCCGGAGGGCGCGGAAAACATTCAGTACTTC.

The chain uses TRBV5-1 and TRBJ2-2; D is unresolved. The germline V and J ends were trimmed by 0 bases and 0 bases, with 9 bases remaining between them. The CDR3 has 16 residues. Germline assignment: CDR1 SGHRS and CDR2 YFSETQ. CDR3 region: CASSLVASPNTGELFF. Written as DNA, the CDR3 is TGCGCCAGCAGCTTGGTAGCCTCCCCGAACACCGGGGAGCTGTTTTTT.

V is TRBV28 and J is TRBJ2-7, with a weak D call TRBD2 (6 bases). This CDR3 contains 21 residues. Germline V gene sequence: CDR1 MDHEN, CDR2 SYDVKM. Trimming pared 2 bases from V and 3 bases from J, leaving 32 bases between. The DNA of the CDR3 is TGTGCCAGCAGTTTAGAGGGGAAGGGGAGGACACCTTCTCAAAGGAACTACGAGCAGTACGTC. Protein: CASSLEGKGRTPSQRNYEQYV.

The chain carries TRBV9 and TRBJ1-2; 8 nucleotides line up with TRBD1. The length of the CDR3 is 12 residues. V was clipped by 4 bases and J by 6 bases; unmatched bases: 2. Germline V gene lookup returns CDR1 SGDLS and CDR2 YYNGEE. DNA for the CDR3: TGTGCCAGCAGCACAGGGGGAGATGGCTACACCTTC. Translating it yields CASSTGGDGYTF.

The chain couples TRBV11-2 to TRBJ1-2; D is undetermined. Germline V gene data show CDR1 as SGHAT and CDR2 as FQNNGV. Trimming stripped 0 bases from V and 0 bases from J, with 11 bases between. The CDR3 has 16 residues. CDR3 nucleotide sequence: TGTGCCAGCAGCTTAGATCGGGAACAAGCTAACTATGGCTACACCTTC. Its translation is CASSLDREQANYGYTF.

This chain links TRBV5-6 with TRBJ2-2, with D possibly matching TRBD1 (5 bases). The CDR3 contains 16 residues. Germline CDR1 reads SGHDT; CDR2 reads YYEEEE. The ends were cut back, 2 bases at V and 2 bases at J, with 13 bases in the middle. The CDR3 region has the DNA TGTGCCAGCAGCTTTGTGGCAGGACAAAACACCGGGGAGCTGTTTTTT. It encodes CASSFVAGQNTGELFF.

The chain carries TRBV11-2 and TRBJ2-7; weak D call: TRBD1 (6 bases). V shed 2 bases and J shed 3 bases, with 11 bases lying between them. Germline V gene data show CDR1 as SGHAT and CDR2 as FQNNGV. This CDR3 has 14 amino acids. As DNA, the CDR3 is TGTGCCAGCAGCTTACACAGGGACGGCTACGAGCAGTACTTC. Translated, it gives CASSLHRDGYEQYF.

The rearrangement links TRBV7-9 to TRBJ1-1; no reliable D call. The CDR3 is 13 amino acids. V was clipped by 6 bases and J by 2 bases, with 10 bases between them. From germline, CDR1 is SEHNR and CDR2 FQNEAQ (reference sequence). CDR3 in DNA: TGTGCCAGCAGAAAGGGAGAAAACACTGAAGCTTTCTTT. Its protein product is CASRKGENTEAFF.

The V call is TRBV27, the J call TRBJ1-4, with a tentative D call TRBD1 (5 bases). Germline V gives CDR1 MNHEY, CDR2 SMNVEV (reference sequence). The CDR3 length is 15 residues. Deletions cut 6 bases from V and 4 bases from J, with 15 bases between. DNA for the CDR3: TGTGCCAGCAGCCCCCCGGGACGGATTAATGAAAAACTGTTTTTT. It is translated as CASSPPGRINEKLFF.

This rearrangement joins TRBV11-2 to TRBJ2-1; no clear D gene. The CDR3 totals 16 residues. Germline V gives CDR1 SGHAT, CDR2 FQNNGV. Trimming took off 3 bases at V and 6 bases at J, with 18 bases between the two ends. DNA for the CDR3: TGTGCCAGCAGCTTTACCGCGCTCACGTCGACCAATGAGCAGTTCTTC. This translates into CASSFTALTSTNEQFF.

The CDR3 bases are TGTGCCAGCAGCCAAGAGGGGCAGGGGGCGCGCGGGGACACCTTC. It specifies CASSQEGQGARGDTF. V usage is TRBV4-2 and J usage is TRBJ1-2, with TRBD1 matching over 8 bases. The germline gives CDR1 LGHNA, CDR2 YNFKEQ. There are 15 residues in the CDR3. The ends lost 0 bases at V and 12 bases at J; junction bases unmatched: 12.

The CDR3 DNA reads as TGCGCCAGCAGCCAAGATCCGGGACAGGTGTATAGCAATCAGCCCCAGCATTTT. Encoded protein: CASSQDPGQVYSNQPQHF. This chain uses TRBV4-1 with TRBJ1-5; 8 bases line up with TRBD1. The germline CDR1 and CDR2 sequences are MGHRA and YSYEKL. J was trimmed by 0 bases and V by 0 bases; bases with no gene match: 7. The CDR3 length is 18 residues.

V is TRBV27 and J is TRBJ2-7; 11 positions match TRBD1. V was pared by 2 bases and J by 6 bases, with 0 bases of the junction left unmatched. Germline CDR1 reads MNHEY; CDR2 reads SMNVEV (reference sequence). This CDR3 is built from 13 residues. CDR3 in amino acids: CASSLGTGGEQYV. CDR3 nucleotides: TGTGCCAGCAGTTTAGGGACAGGGGGCGAGCAGTACGTC.

This chain links TRBV7-3 with TRBJ2-3, with 12 positions matching TRBD2. This CDR3 comprises 16 residues. V was pared by 0 bases and J by 6 bases, with 4 bases of the junction left unmatched. Germline V gene lookup returns CDR1 SGHTA and CDR2 FQGTGA. The CDR3 DNA is TGTGCCAGCAGCTTAACGCCTAGCGGGGGGGCGGATACGCAGTATTTT. Protein product: CASSLTPSGGADTQYF.

V is TRBV4-1 and J is TRBJ2-1; tentatively, D is TRBD2 (6 bases). Trimming took 4 bases from V and 13 from J, leaving 17 bases between them. Per the germline V gene, CDR1 is MGHRA and CDR2 is YSYEKL. This CDR3 region has 13 residues. The CDR3 DNA follows: TGCGCCAGCAGCCGGGGGGAACCCTTCGGACAGTTCTTC. It specifies CASSRGEPFGQFF.

The chain combines TRBV29-1 with TRBJ2-2; D is uncertain. The CDR3 runs to 12 residues. Germline V gives CDR1 SQVTM, CDR2 ANQGSEA. V shed 4 bases and J shed 6 bases, with 9 bases lying between them. Here the CDR3 reads CSVVGIPGELFF. The CDR3 DNA is TGCAGCGTTGTTGGTATCCCCGGGGAGCTGTTTTTT.

The V gene is TRBV21-1, the J gene TRBJ2-7; the table's D gene call, TRBD2, was not cross checked with the DNA. TRBV21-1 is a pseudogene. The CDR3 runs to 16 residues. The CDR3 DNA reads TGTGCCAGCAGCATCCTCCCTAGCGGGGCACCCTACGAGCAGTACGTC. Its translation is CASSILPSGAPYEQYV.